This T cell receptor (beta chain) was sequenced for a study of blood T cell repertoires in COVID-19. The V end lost 6 bases, the J end lost 7 bases, and 10 bases lay between the germline ends. The CDR3 sequence is 11 residues long. The germline V gene encodes CDR1 ENHRY and CDR2 SYGVKD. Here immunoSEQ multiplex PCR was the method, and the copy in TCRdb shows in-frame clones only, minus some. The sample includes 90,000 to 100,000 clones, around 86% of them seen just once. The receptor was derived from a man aged 50-60 years with acute or convalescent COVID-19. The material sequenced was peripheral blood. The gene calls are TRBV10-3 and TRBJ2-7, with a tentative D call TRBD2 (6 bases). CDR3 loop: CAISDGGEQYF. The CDR3, as DNA: TGTGCCATCAGCGACGGAGGGGAGCAGTACTTC.